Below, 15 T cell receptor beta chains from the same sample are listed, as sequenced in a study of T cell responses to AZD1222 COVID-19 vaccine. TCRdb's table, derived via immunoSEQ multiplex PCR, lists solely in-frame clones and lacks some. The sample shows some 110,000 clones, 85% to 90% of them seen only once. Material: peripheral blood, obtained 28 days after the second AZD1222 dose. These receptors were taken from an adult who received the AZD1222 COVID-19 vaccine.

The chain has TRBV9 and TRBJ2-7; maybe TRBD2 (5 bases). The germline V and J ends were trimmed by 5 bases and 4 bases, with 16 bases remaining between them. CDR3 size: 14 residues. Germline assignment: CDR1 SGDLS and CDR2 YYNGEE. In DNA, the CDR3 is TGTGCCAGCAGTCCTACTAGGTTGATTTACGAGCAGTACTTC. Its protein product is CASSPTRLIYEQYF. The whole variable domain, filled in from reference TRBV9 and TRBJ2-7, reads DSGVTQTPKHLITATGQRVTLRCSPRSGDLSVYWYQQSLDQGLQFLIQYYNGEERAKGNILERFSAQQFPDLHSELNLSSLELGDSALYFCASSPTRLIYEQYFGPGTRLTVT.

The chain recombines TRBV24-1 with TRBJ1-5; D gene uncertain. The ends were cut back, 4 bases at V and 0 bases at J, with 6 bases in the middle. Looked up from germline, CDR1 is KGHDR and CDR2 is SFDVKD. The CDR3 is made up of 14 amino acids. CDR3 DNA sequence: TGTGCCACCAGTGAGACGTATAGCAATCAGCCCCAGCATTTT. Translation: CATSETYSNQPQHF.

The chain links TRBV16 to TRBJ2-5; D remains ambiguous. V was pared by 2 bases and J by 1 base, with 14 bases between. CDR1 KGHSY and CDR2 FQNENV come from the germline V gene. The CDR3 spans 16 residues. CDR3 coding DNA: TGTGCCAGCAGCCAAAATTACAGAGAGAGCCAAGAGACCCAGTACTTC. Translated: CASSQNYRESQETQYF. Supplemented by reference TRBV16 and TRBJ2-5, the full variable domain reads GEEVAQTPKHLVRGEGQKAKLYCAPIKGHSYVFWYQQVLKNEFKFLISFQNENVFDETGMPKERFSAKCLPNSPCSLEIQATKLEDSAVYFCASSQNYRESQETQYFGPGTRLLVL.

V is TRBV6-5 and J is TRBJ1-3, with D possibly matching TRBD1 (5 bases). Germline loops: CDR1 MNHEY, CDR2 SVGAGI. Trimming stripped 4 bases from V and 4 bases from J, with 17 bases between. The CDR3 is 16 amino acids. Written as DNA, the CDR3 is TGTGCCAGCAGTTTCCGACAGAGCTACTCGGGAAACACCATATATTTT. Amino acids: CASSFRQSYSGNTIYF.

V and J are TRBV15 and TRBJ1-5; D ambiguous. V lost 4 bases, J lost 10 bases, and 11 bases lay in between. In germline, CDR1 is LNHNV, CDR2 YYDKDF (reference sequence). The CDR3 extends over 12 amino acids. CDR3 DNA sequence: TGTGCCACCAGCATCTATAGCCTTCCCCAGCATTTT. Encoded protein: CATSIYSLPQHF.

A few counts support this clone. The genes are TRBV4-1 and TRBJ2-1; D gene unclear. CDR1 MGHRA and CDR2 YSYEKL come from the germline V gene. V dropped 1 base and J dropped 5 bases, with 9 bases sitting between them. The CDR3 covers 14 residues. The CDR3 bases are TGCGCCAGCAGCCAAGGTTGGCTCAACAATGAGCAGTTCTTC. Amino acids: CASSQGWLNNEQFF.

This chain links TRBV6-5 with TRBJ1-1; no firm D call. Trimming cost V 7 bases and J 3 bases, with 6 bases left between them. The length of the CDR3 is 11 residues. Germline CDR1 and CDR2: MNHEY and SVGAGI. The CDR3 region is CASTGYTEAFF. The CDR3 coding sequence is TGTGCCAGCACGGGGTACACTGAAGCTTTCTTT.

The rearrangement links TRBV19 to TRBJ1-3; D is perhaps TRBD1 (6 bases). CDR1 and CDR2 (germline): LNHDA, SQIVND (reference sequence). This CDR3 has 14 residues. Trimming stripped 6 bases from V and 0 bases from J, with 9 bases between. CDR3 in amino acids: CASRQQGSGNTIYF. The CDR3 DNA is TGTGCCAGTAGACAACAGGGCTCTGGAAACACCATATATTTT.

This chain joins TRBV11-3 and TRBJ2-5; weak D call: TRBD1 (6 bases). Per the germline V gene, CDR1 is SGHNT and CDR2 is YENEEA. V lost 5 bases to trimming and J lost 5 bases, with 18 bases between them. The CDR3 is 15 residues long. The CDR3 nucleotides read TGTGCCAGCAGCGCGCTTGGGGGCGAGACGGAGACCCAGTACTTC. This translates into CASSALGGETETQYF.

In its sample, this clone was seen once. CDR3 sequence: CASSLGGYFGSNYGYTF. The CDR3 DNA sequence: TGTGCCAGCAGTTTGGGGGGCTACTTCGGCTCTAACTATGGCTACACCTTC. The rearrangement joins TRBV28 to TRBJ1-2, with D maybe TRBD1 (6 bases). The CDR3 is 17 amino acids. The V end was cut by 3 bases, the J end by 0 bases, with 17 bases between. Germline V gives CDR1 MDHEN, CDR2 SYDVKM.

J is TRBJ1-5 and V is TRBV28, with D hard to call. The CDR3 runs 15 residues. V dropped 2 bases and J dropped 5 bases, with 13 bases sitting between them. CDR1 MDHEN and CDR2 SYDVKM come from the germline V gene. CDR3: CASSLHRQDYQPQHF. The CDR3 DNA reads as TGTGCCAGCAGTTTACACAGACAAGATTATCAGCCCCAGCATTTT.

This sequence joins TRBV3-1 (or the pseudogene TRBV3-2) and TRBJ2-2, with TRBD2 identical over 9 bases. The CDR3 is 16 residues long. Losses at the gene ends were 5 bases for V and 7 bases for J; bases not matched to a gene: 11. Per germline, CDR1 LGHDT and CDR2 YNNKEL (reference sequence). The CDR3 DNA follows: TGTGCCAGCAGCTCTCGGCGGGGGGGCCCGGACGGGGAGCTGTTTTTT. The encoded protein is CASSSRRGGPDGELFF.

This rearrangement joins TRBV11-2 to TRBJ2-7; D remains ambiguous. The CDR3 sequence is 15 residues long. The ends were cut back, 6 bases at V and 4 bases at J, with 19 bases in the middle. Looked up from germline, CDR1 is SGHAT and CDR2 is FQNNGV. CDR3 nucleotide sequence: TGTGCCAGCAGGTCTTACTCTGGCCGGGTTTACGAGCAGTACTTC. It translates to CASRSYSGRVYEQYF.

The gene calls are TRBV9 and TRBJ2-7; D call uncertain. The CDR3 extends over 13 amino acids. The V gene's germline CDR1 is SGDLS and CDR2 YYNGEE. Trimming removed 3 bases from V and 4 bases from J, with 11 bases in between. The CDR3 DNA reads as TGTGCCAGCAGCGCGACCCCAAGTTACGAGCAGTACTTC. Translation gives CASSATPSYEQYF.

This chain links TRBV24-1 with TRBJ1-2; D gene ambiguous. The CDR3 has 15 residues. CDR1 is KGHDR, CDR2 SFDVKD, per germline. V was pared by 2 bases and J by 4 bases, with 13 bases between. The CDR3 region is CATSDSAGESYGYTF. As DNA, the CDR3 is TGTGCCACCAGTGATTCAGCTGGCGAGAGCTATGGCTACACCTTC.